The clone carrying this T cell receptor (beta chain) was observed at least ten times. This specimen comes from a study of T-cell reconstitution after alpha-beta-depleted transplantation in children. It was with unique molecular identifiers that the TCRbeta library was prepared. TCRdb re-derived calls from the PCR reads in MiXCR, one entry per CDR3 protein. The sample includes approximately 240,000 distinct CDR3 sequences, 9.7% of them seen just once. This CDR3 spans 17 amino acids. Per germline, CDR1 SGHRS and CDR2 YFSETQ. Trimming cost V 5 bases and J 1 base, with 20 bases left between them. The TCR originated in a human donor who donated a stem cell graft to a child with SCID. The starting material was PBMCs from the stem cell graft donor, obtained from the stem cell graft. The genes are TRBV5-1 and TRBJ2-3; D possibly matches TRBD1 or TRBD2 (5 bases each). The CDR3 DNA sequence: TGCGCCAGCAGTCCTCCCCTCGGGACCGCCCGCACAGATACGCAGTATTTT. Residues: CASSPPLGTARTDTQYF.